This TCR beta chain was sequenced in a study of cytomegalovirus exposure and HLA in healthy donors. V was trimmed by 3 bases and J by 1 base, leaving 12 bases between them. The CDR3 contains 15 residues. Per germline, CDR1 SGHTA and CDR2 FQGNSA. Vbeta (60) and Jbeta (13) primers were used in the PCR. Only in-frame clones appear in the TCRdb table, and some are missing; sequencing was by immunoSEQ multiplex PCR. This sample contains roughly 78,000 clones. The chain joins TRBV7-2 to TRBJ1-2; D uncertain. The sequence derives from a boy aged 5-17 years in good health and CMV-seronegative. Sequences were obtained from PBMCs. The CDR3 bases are TGTGCCAGCAGCTTGACCGCGGTAGTTAACTATGGCTACACCTTC. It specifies CASSLTAVVNYGYTF.